Following are 21 T cell receptor beta chains from one sample sequenced in a study of post-analysis software for immune sequencing data (dated by TCRdb to about 2015). What the work shows at the level of the full study, not this receptor alone: Four or five TRBV segments, including TRBV5-6, TRBV5-1 and TRBV20-1, were significantly more frequent in patients than controls.

The library was prepared using PCR. These reads were obtained on an Illumina HiSeq 2500. To reduce PCR and sequencing biases, unique molecular identifiers were built into the TCR beta cDNA libraries. Starting from the raw public reads, TCRdb applied fastp trimming at Q25, assembled clones with MiXCR and retained in-frame beta chains. Here each entry gathers all rows of one CDR3 protein and keeps the most common genes and DNA. Within this sample are approximately 570,000 distinct CDR3 sequences, with 40% to 50% of them counted one time only. The ten top clones hold under 2% of the sample. These receptors' targets are unknown. The specimen sequenced was blood. Source of these receptors: a girl aged 10-17 years with multiple sclerosis.

J is TRBJ2-3 and V is TRBV6-5; 7 bases are shared with TRBD2. V gave up 6 bases and J gave up 3 bases; unmatched junction bases: 12. CDR3 length equals 16 residues. CDR1 and CDR2 from the germline V gene are MNHEY and SVGAGI. The CDR3 region has the DNA TGTGCCAGCAGCTTTATAGCGGGTCTGAGTACAGATACGCAGTATTTT. This sequence encodes CASSFIAGLSTDTQYF.

The table lists this clonotype with many counts. The chain has TRBV20-1 and TRBJ2-7; 8 nucleotides agree with TRBD2. Trimming removed 0 bases from V and 4 bases from J; junction bases left unmatched: 5. The CDR3 is made up of 14 amino acids. The V gene's germline CDR1 is DFQATT and CDR2 SNEGSKA (reference sequence). DNA of the CDR3: TGCAGTGCTAGAGACGATAGCGGGGTTTACGAGCAGTACTTC. This gives the protein CSARDDSGVYEQYF.

This rearrangement joins TRBV7-6 to TRBJ1-1; possible D gene TRBD1, 5 bases. The V end was cut by 3 bases, the J end by 5 bases, with 25 bases between. Per the germline V gene, CDR1 is SGHVS and CDR2 is FNYEAQ. CDR3 length: 18 residues. CDR3 residues: CASSLRGFQGLEETEAFF. The CDR3 region has the DNA TGTGCCAGCAGCTTGAGAGGGTTCCAGGGACTTGAGGAGACTGAAGCTTTCTTT.

The table lists this clonotype with a count of one. V is TRBV3-1 and J is TRBJ1-1; D may be TRBD1 (5 bases). Germline V gene sequence: CDR1 LGHDT, CDR2 YNNKEL (reference sequence). CDR3 length: 13 amino acids. V was cut by 0 bases and J by 11 bases, with 13 bases left in between. The chain's CDR3 is CASSQDWSRGAFF. DNA for the CDR3: TGTGCCAGCAGCCAAGATTGGAGCCGGGGGGCTTTCTTT.

V is TRBV4-2 and J is TRBJ2-5; D tentatively reads TRBD1 or TRBD2 (6 bases each). The germline V gene encodes CDR1 LGHNA and CDR2 YNFKEQ. The CDR3 runs to 17 residues. With 1 base removed from V and 6 bases from J, the gap between germline ends came to 21 bases. CDR3: CASSQGHRGPSEKTQYF. CDR3 DNA sequence: TGTGCCAGCAGCCAAGGCCATCGGGGGCCAAGTGAGAAGACCCAGTACTTC.

The genes are TRBV6-5 and TRBJ2-4; 7 nucleotides line up with TRBD2. The DNA end lines up better with TRBJ2-5; the J call may be wrong. Germline CDR1 MNHEY, CDR2 SVGAGI. There are 15 residues in the CDR3. CDR3 sequence: CASSYGEGRNETQYF. As DNA, the CDR3 is TGTGCCAGCAGTTACGGGGAGGGCCGCAACGAGACCCAGTACTTC.

The CDR3 sequence: CASSSRGRGQFF. CDR3 nucleotide sequence: TGTGCCAGCAGCTCCAGGGGACGGGGTCAGTTCTTC. The chain has TRBV5-8 and TRBJ2-1; maybe TRBD1 (6 bases). This CDR3 spans 12 amino acids. V shed 3 bases and J shed 13 bases, with 14 bases lying between them. Germline CDR1 is SGHTS and CDR2 is YDEGEE.

The chain is built from TRBV5-1 and TRBJ1-2, with 10 bases identical to TRBD1. There are 16 residues in the CDR3. V lost 4 bases and J lost 3; bases outside the gene matches: 9. The V gene's germline CDR1 is SGHRS and CDR2 YFSETQ. CDR3: CASSPRDRGYDYGYTF. The CDR3 DNA sequence: TGCGCCAGCAGCCCCCGGGACAGGGGTTACGACTATGGCTACACCTTC.

CDR3 DNA sequence: TGTGCCAGCAGTTCGACCGGGACAGGGGGCTCCGAGCAGTACTTC. Residues: CASSSTGTGGSEQYF. This sequence joins TRBV12-3 or TRBV12-4 and TRBJ2-5; 12 nucleotides align to TRBD1. The J call may be faulty, since TRBJ2-7 better matches the DNA end. The CDR3 consists of 15 residues.

This clonotype was recorded a few times. The V call is TRBV10-3, the J call TRBJ2-5; 9 nucleotides align to TRBD1. V was clipped by 6 bases and J by 2 bases; unmatched bases: 7. This CDR3 is built from 15 residues. Germline assignment: CDR1 ENHRY and CDR2 SYGVKD. The CDR3 here is CAISRDRVRQETQYF. CDR3 nucleotide sequence: TGTGCCATCAGCCGGGACAGGGTACGGCAAGAGACCCAGTACTTC.

This clonotype was counted between two and nine times. V is TRBV20-1 and J is TRBJ2-1, with D possibly being TRBD2 (6 bases). The V end lost 1 base, the J end lost 0 bases, and 10 bases lay between the germline ends. There are 15 residues in the CDR3. Germline V CDR1 and CDR2: DFQATT, SNEGSKA (reference sequence). The CDR3 loop is CSARATGSSYNEQFF. CDR3 DNA sequence: TGCAGTGCTAGAGCCACCGGGAGCTCCTACAATGAGCAGTTCTTC.

The rearrangement links TRBV5-1 to TRBJ2-5; tentative D call: TRBD2 (6 bases). CDR3 length: 15 amino acids. The V gene's germline CDR1 is SGHRS and CDR2 YFSETQ. The ends were cut back, 7 bases at V and 4 bases at J, with 20 bases in the middle. Written as DNA, the CDR3 is TGCGCCAGCTCCGGGGACTCGACTAGGGGAGAGACCCAGTACTTC. Its protein product is CASSGDSTRGETQYF.

This chain links TRBV24-1 with TRBJ2-3, with D unclear. CDR1 and CDR2 from the germline V gene are KGHDR and SFDVKD. Trimming stripped 3 bases from V and 0 bases from J, with 12 bases between. This CDR3 contains 16 residues. CDR3 region: CATSDDDKTSTDTQYF. The CDR3 DNA sequence: TGTGCCACCAGTGATGATGACAAGACTAGCACAGATACGCAGTATTTT.

This clonotype was detected a few times. V and J are TRBV10-3 and TRBJ2-1, with D perhaps matching TRBD1 or TRBD2 (5 bases each). V shed 8 bases and J shed 8 bases, with 13 bases lying between them. CDR3 length equals 12 residues. From germline, CDR1 is ENHRY and CDR2 SYGVKD. The CDR3 sequence: CAISSRGDEQFF. The CDR3, as DNA: TGTGCCATCTCATCCAGAGGGGATGAGCAGTTCTTC.

This clonotype was observed a handful of times. This chain links TRBV12-3 or TRBV12-4 with TRBJ1-1; D unresolved. The CDR3 is 12 amino acids. The germline V and J ends were trimmed by 1 base and 3 bases, with 3 bases remaining between them. The DNA of the CDR3 is TGTGCCAGCAGTTTAGATGACACTGAAGCTTTCTTT. This translates into CASSLDDTEAFF.

The V and J genes are TRBV6-5 and TRBJ2-4, with a weak D call TRBD2 (7 bases). The end of the DNA is better explained by TRBJ2-5, so the J call may be wrong. Germline CDR1 and CDR2: MNHEY and SVGAGI. The CDR3 contains 15 residues. The CDR3: CASSPSAGAGETQYF. The CDR3 coding sequence is TGTGCCAGCAGTCCATCGGCGGGGGCGGGAGAGACCCAGTACTTC.

The chain is built from TRBV12-3 or TRBV12-4 and TRBJ2-5; possible D gene TRBD2, 5 bases. The V end lost 7 bases, the J end lost 7 bases, and 16 bases lay between the germline ends. The CDR3 is 13 amino acids. The CDR3 coding sequence is TGTGCCAGCACCTCTGGACTCCTGTTGACCCAGTACTTC. This sequence encodes CASTSGLLLTQYF.

This clonotype was seen only a few times. The chain combines TRBV29-1 with TRBJ2-7, with 7 bases lining up with TRBD2. The V and J ends lost 4 bases and 0 bases, in that order; junction bases with no gene match: 6. CDR3 length equals 14 residues. Germline V gene sequence: CDR1 SQVTM, CDR2 ANQGSEA. The CDR3 loop is CSVALGGGSYEQYF. DNA for the CDR3: TGCAGCGTTGCCCTAGGCGGGGGCTCCTACGAGCAGTACTTC.

V gene TRBV5-1 combines with J gene TRBJ1-5, with D tentatively TRBD1 (6 bases). Germline V gene lookup returns CDR1 SGHRS and CDR2 YFSETQ. The CDR3 covers 15 residues. The V gene lost 0 bases and the J gene lost 7 bases, with 14 bases spanning the gap. The CDR3 region is CASSLEGTQGQPQHF. In DNA, the CDR3 is TGCGCCAGCAGCTTGGAAGGGACACAGGGCCAGCCCCAGCATTTT.

This chain links TRBV12-3 or TRBV12-4 with TRBJ2-1, with D perhaps matching TRBD2 (5 bases). The CDR3 runs to 15 residues. Deletions cut 3 bases from V and 8 bases from J, with 17 bases between. CDR3 nucleotide sequence: TGTGCCAGCAGTTTTGGGCGGACTGAAGGCTATGAGCAGTTCTTC. Translating it yields CASSFGRTEGYEQFF.

The chain carries TRBV19 and TRBJ2-7, with D possibly being TRBD1 (6 bases). CDR1 is LNHDA, CDR2 SQIVND, per germline (reference sequence). With 7 bases removed from V and 3 bases from J, the gap between germline ends came to 13 bases. This CDR3 contains 13 residues. The CDR3 spells CASKAGDLYEQYF. The CDR3 bases are TGTGCCAGTAAAGCAGGGGACCTCTACGAGCAGTACTTC.